One and the same sample provided the 11 T cell receptor beta chains below, sequenced in a study of graft-versus-host responses after intestinal transplantation. Antigens of these TCRs are unknown. The assay was immunoSEQ multiplex PCR, and TCRdb's table has in-frame clones only and misses some. The table has about 50,000 clones, around 90% seen once. Sequencing was performed on unstimulated CD4+ T cells sorted from spleen or lymph node cells, taken before transplant. These receptors were collected from a human donor who was the organ donor for an intestinal transplant.

The J gene is TRBJ2-3, the V gene TRBV11-2; 7 bases map to TRBD2. This CDR3 region has 16 residues. V lost 5 bases to trimming and J lost 3 bases; unmatched junction nucleotides: 11. Germline CDR1 SGHAT, CDR2 FQNNGV. CDR3 DNA: TGTGCCAGCAGCCCCCTTTTGGCGGGAGAGACAGATACGCAGTATTTT. Amino acid sequence: CASSPLLAGETDTQYF.

The rearrangement joins TRBV27 to TRBJ2-2; TRBD2 matches 12 bases. Germline V gene sequence: CDR1 MNHEY, CDR2 SMNVEV (reference sequence). This CDR3 has 17 residues. V was pared by 3 bases and J by 2 bases, with 4 bases of the junction left unmatched. For the CDR3, the DNA is TGTGCCAGCAGTTTCGCTAGCGGGAGGGCAAACACCGGGGAGCTGTTTTTT. As protein: CASSFASGRANTGELFF.

The chain has TRBV28 and TRBJ1-5; D might be TRBD1 (6 bases). This CDR3 spans 13 amino acids. The germline CDR1 and CDR2 sequences are MDHEN and SYDVKM. The germline V and J ends were trimmed by 5 bases and 7 bases, with 12 bases remaining between them. The CDR3 protein is CASSGGLQQPQHF. The CDR3 region has the DNA TGTGCCAGCAGTGGGGGCCTTCAACAGCCCCAGCATTTT.

This clone has more than one count but fewer than ten. The chain joins TRBV5-1 to TRBJ1-1; unclear D gene. Germline CDR1 SGHRS, CDR2 YFSETQ. Trimming removed 4 bases at V and 1 base at J, with 14 bases between. The CDR3 covers 15 residues. For the CDR3, the DNA is TGCGCCAGCAGCCCAATAACCGAAAGGAACACTGAAGCTTTCTTT. It codes for CASSPITERNTEAFF.

The genes are TRBV18 and TRBJ2-5; 14 bases line up with TRBD2. The trim removed 0 bases at V and 5 bases at J, leaving 5 bases unmatched. In germline, CDR1 is KGHSH, CDR2 LQKENI. The CDR3 contains 17 residues. The CDR3: CASSPPRTSGRPETQYF. The CDR3 nucleotides are TGTGCCAGCTCACCACCGCGGACTAGCGGGAGGCCGGAGACCCAGTACTTC.

The chain couples TRBV4-2 to TRBJ2-4; the D is unclear. The V gene's germline CDR1 is LGHNA and CDR2 YNFKEQ. V lost 0 bases and J 0 bases, leaving 12 bases between the germline ends. This CDR3 has 17 amino acids. Here the CDR3 DNA reads TGTGCCAGCAGCCAAGATTTCCTCCGCTTAGCCAAAAACATTCAGTACTTC. It is translated as CASSQDFLRLAKNIQYF.

The rearrangement uses TRBV30 and TRBJ1-5; tentatively, D is TRBD1 (6 bases). Deletions cut 3 bases from V and 7 bases from J, with 19 bases between. Germline V gene lookup returns CDR1 GTSNPN and CDR2 SVGIG (reference sequence). This CDR3 spans 15 amino acids. CDR3 amino acids: CAWSPKQGPRQPQHF. CDR3 coding DNA: TGTGCCTGGAGCCCCAAACAGGGCCCGAGACAGCCCCAGCATTTT.

The rearrangement uses TRBV2 and TRBJ2-7; D is perhaps TRBD1 (5 bases). V was pared by 6 bases and J by 2 bases, with 17 bases between. The CDR3 loop spans 15 amino acids. Per the germline V gene, CDR1 is SNHLY and CDR2 is FYNNEI. CDR3 in DNA: TGTGCCAGCAGAGAGCAGGGTATATCAACCTACGAGCAGTACTTC. It is translated as CASREQGISTYEQYF.

The rearrangement links TRBV7-6 to TRBJ1-2; weak D call: TRBD1 (6 bases). The CDR3 covers 15 residues. Trimming pared 3 bases from V and 8 bases from J, leaving 19 bases between. The germline CDR1 and CDR2 sequences are SGHVS and FNYEAQ. Written as DNA, the CDR3 is TGTGCCAGCAGCTTGAATCTACAGGGTCAAGGGGGCTACACCTTC. Translating it yields CASSLNLQGQGGYTF.

V gene TRBV12-5 combines with J gene TRBJ2-3; 7 nucleotides align to TRBD1. The germline V gene encodes CDR1 LGHNT and CDR2 FRNRAP. This CDR3 comprises 15 residues. V lost 7 bases, J lost 2 bases, and 9 bases stayed unmatched. CDR3 nucleotide sequence: TGTGCTAGTGCCGCCGACAGGGTCGACACAGATACGCAGTATTTT. Its translation is CASAADRVDTDTQYF.

This clone appeared a single time. The CDR3 region is CAWSPFTGADGYTF. CDR3 bases: TGTGCCTGGAGTCCCTTTACAGGGGCGGACGGCTACACCTTC. The chain employs TRBV30 and TRBJ1-2, with 7 bases matching TRBD1. Germline CDR1 and CDR2: GTSNPN and SVGIG (reference sequence). V shed 2 bases, J shed 8 bases, and the junction held 11 bases outside the gene matches. CDR3 size: 14 residues.